A single sample is the source of the 9 T cell receptor beta chains below, sequenced in a study of blood T cell repertoires in COVID-19. TCRdb keeps only in-frame clones here, not all; method: immunoSEQ multiplex PCR. The sample has 200,000 to 300,000 clones; 75% to 90% are singletons. The sequencing sample was made of PBMCs or T cells enriched from blood (not recorded which). These receptors all stem from a woman in her 30s who had recovered from COVID-19.

This CDR3 is CASSQEWAGALYGYTF. Written as DNA, the CDR3 is TGCGCCAGCAGCCAAGAGTGGGCAGGGGCCCTCTATGGCTACACCTTC. The chain uses TRBV4-1 and TRBJ1-2; D is perhaps TRBD1 (6 bases). Trimming shortened V by 0 bases and J by 4 bases, and 15 bases separated the two germline ends. This CDR3 spans 16 amino acids. The germline V gene encodes CDR1 MGHRA and CDR2 YSYEKL.

J is TRBJ1-2 and V is TRBV20-1; 9 bases line up with TRBD1. After removal of 3 bases from V and 1 base from J, the junction contained 6 bases not matched to a gene. The CDR3 loop spans 15 amino acids. The V gene's germline CDR1 is DFQATT and CDR2 SNEGSKA (reference sequence). This chain's CDR3 is CSASRGQGSNYGYTF. As DNA, the CDR3 is TGCAGTGCTAGTAGGGGACAGGGTAGTAACTATGGCTACACCTTC.

The V and J genes are TRBV29-1 and TRBJ2-1, with D possibly matching TRBD2 (5 bases). There are 14 residues in the CDR3. The V end was cut by 2 bases, the J end by 4 bases, with 12 bases between. Per germline, CDR1 SQVTM and CDR2 ANQGSEA. Written as DNA, the CDR3 is TGCAGCGTTGAAATCGGGAAGGGATACAATGAGCAGTTCTTC. It translates to CSVEIGKGYNEQFF.

The V call is TRBV12-3 or TRBV12-4, the J call TRBJ2-1; D remains ambiguous. V was pared by 1 base and J by 10 bases, with 11 bases between. The CDR3 is 13 amino acids. The CDR3 here is CASSLVGAFEQFF. CDR3 DNA: TGTGCCAGCAGTTTAGTCGGTGCCTTCGAGCAGTTCTTC.

CDR3 bases: TGTGCCAGCTCGACAGGGCTTCTTAATTCACCCCTCCACTTT. Its translation: CASSTGLLNSPLHF. The gene calls are TRBV27 and TRBJ1-6; TRBD1 agrees at 7 bases. Looked up from germline, CDR1 is MNHEY and CDR2 is SMNVEV (reference sequence). The CDR3 spans 14 residues. Losses at the gene ends were 8 bases for V and 6 bases for J; bases not matched to a gene: 7.

The V call is TRBV7-3, the J call TRBJ2-3; 7 bases agree with TRBD2. CDR1 is SGHTA, CDR2 FQGTGA, per germline. The CDR3 contains 20 residues. V lost 2 bases and J lost 2; bases outside the gene matches: 19. CDR3 coding DNA: TGTGCCAGCAGCTTATTGGGAGGGGCGCGGTGGGCTCGTCCCACAGATACGCAGTATTTT. Protein: CASSLLGGARWARPTDTQYF.

CDR3 in amino acids: CASSPQREPNTEAFF. DNA for the CDR3: TGTGCCAGCAGCCCGCAGAGGGAACCCAACACTGAAGCTTTCTTT. The chain joins TRBV7-6 to TRBJ1-1; D is unclear. This CDR3 has 15 residues. Germline assignment: CDR1 SGHVS and CDR2 FNYEAQ. The V and J ends lost 5 bases and 2 bases respectively, with 15 bases between them.

The gene calls are TRBV5-1 and TRBJ2-1; TRBD2 agrees at 8 bases. Germline-derived CDR1 and CDR2 are SGHRS and YFSETQ. Trimming cost V 0 bases and J 5 bases; bases outside gene matches: 4. This CDR3 comprises 15 residues. DNA of the CDR3: TGCGCCAGCAGCTTGGTAATTAGCGGGAACAATGAGCAGTTCTTC. It is translated as CASSLVISGNNEQFF.

DNA of the CDR3: TGTGCCAGCAGCTTAGACCGACAGATACCTGAAGCTTTCTTT. It specifies CASSLDRQIPEAFF. The V call is TRBV11-2, the J call TRBJ1-1; possibly TRBD1 for D (5 bases). V gave up 0 bases and J gave up 6 bases, with 11 bases separating them. Per germline, CDR1 SGHAT and CDR2 FQNNGV. The CDR3 runs 14 residues.